Listed below are T cell receptor beta chains from one sample, sequenced in a study of shared clonotypes between healthy human individuals. Generated by immunoSEQ multiplex PCR, the TCRdb table keeps only in-frame clones and is missing some. There are 800,000 to 1,200,000 clones in the sample; approximately 80% occur only once, and more than 0.5% lies in the top ten. Sequencing was carried out using memory CD4+ T cells from PBMCs. The receptors derive from a man in his late teens or twenties in good health. Some clones in this sample may be carry-over from other donors' samples. Each CDR3 is given with its conserved first and last residue. The order of the fields is J gene, V gene, D gene, clone size, CDR3 DNA, CDR3 protein. D genes are given only for firm matches. Rows may omit the clone size; those that give it use once, few, many or a size class.

>TRBJ2-7|TRBV5-1|TRBD1|.
TGCGCCAGCAGCCGGGACAGAGACTACGAGCAGTACTTC
CASSRDRDYEQYF
>TRBJ1-1|TRBV14|.|.
TGTGCCAGCAGCCAAAGGGGGTCAGGGAGTCTGAACACTGAAGCTTTCTTT
CASSQRGSGSLNTEAFF
>TRBJ1-1|TRBV5-8|.|.
TGTGCCAGCAGCTTGGCCCCAGGGAGCACTGAAGCTTTCTTT
CASSLAPGSTEAFF
>TRBJ2-7|TRBV27|TRBD1|.
TGTGCCAGCAGTTTGGGGGACAGGGGGCGTTTTTGGGTGCAGTACTTC
CASSLGDRGRFWVQYF
>TRBJ2-7|TRBV5-4|TRBD2|.
TGTGCCAGCAACCTAGCGGGAGGCGGCTACGAGCAGTACTTC
CASNLAGGGYEQYF
>TRBJ1-3|TRBV9|.|.
TGTGCCAGCAGCCAGTCGGGTCTATCTGGAAACACCATATATTTT
CASSQSGLSGNTIYF
>TRBJ1-1|TRBV28|.|.
TGTGCCAGCAGCACCCTATTGGGGCCTGAAAAAGCTTTCTTT
CASSTLLGPEKAFF
>TRBJ2-5|TRBV6-5|.|.
TGTGCCAGCAGTTACTCGGAGACCCAGTACTTC
CASSYSETQYF
>TRBJ2-7|TRBV5-4|TRBD2|few
TGTGCCAGCAGCTCACCGGCTAGCGGCTCTACGAGACAGTACTTC
CASSSPASGSTRQYF
>TRBJ2-1|TRBV28|TRBD2|.
TGTGCCAGCAGTCCGGGACTAGCGGGAGTTGGGTTCTTC
CASSPGLAGVGFF
>TRBJ2-7|TRBV21-1|.|.
TGTGCCAGCACAGGGGGCTACGAGCAGTACTTC
CASTGGYEQYF
>TRBJ1-3|TRBV19|.|.
TGTGCCAGTAGACTTTCCGGGACTGCGGTAGGGCACTCTGGAAACACCATATATTTT
CASRLSGTAVGHSGNTIYF
>TRBJ2-2|TRBV7-6|.|.
TGTGCCAGCAGCTCTACTAGACCCACCGGGGAGCTGTTTTTT
CASSSTRPTGELFF
>TRBJ2-7|TRBV18|.|.
TGTGCCAGCTCCGAGCTGGGAGGCTCCTACGAGCAGTACTTC
CASSELGGSYEQYF
>TRBJ2-1|TRBV7-6|.|.
TGTGCCAGCAGCTTAGACTGGGATAGGCCCTACAATGAGCAGTTCTTC
CASSLDWDRPYNEQFF
>TRBJ2-7|TRBV5-1|TRBD1|.
TGCGCCAGCAGCTTGGCCGGGACAGGGTTGAACGAGCAGTACTTC
CASSLAGTGLNEQYF
>TRBJ1-1|TRBV19|.|.
TGTGCCAGTACCAAGGACACACCTCCTGAAGCTTTCTTT
CASTKDTPPEAFF
>TRBJ2-3|TRBV29-1|TRBD2|.
TGCAGCGTTCAACCTAGCGGGAGGACCACAGATACGCAGTATTTT
CSVQPSGRTTDTQYF
>TRBJ2-1|TRBV5-1|TRBD2|.
TGCGCCAGCAGCTTTCCAGCGGGAGGACGGGATGAGCAGTTCTTC
CASSFPAGGRDEQFF
>TRBJ2-7|TRBV4-1|.|once
TGCGCCAGCAGCCAAGATCCGAGCAGGGGATTAAAGAACGAGCAGTACTTC
CASSQDPSRGLKNEQYF
>TRBJ1-1|TRBV14|.|.
TGTGCCAGCAGCCAAGATCTCGGGACTGAAGCTTTCTTT
CASSQDLGTEAFF
>TRBJ2-3|TRBV9|TRBD2|.
TGTGCCAGCAGCCCCCGAGGTAGCGGGAGGCCTGACCCCCCAGATACGCAGTATTTT
CASSPRGSGRPDPPDTQYF
>TRBJ2-3|TRBV5-1|TRBD1|.
TGCGCCAGCACTCGGACAGGGAGCTATACGCAGTATTTT
CASTRTGSYTQYF
>TRBJ1-2|TRBV5-8|.|.
TGTGCCAGCAGAATACCACGAGCTCTCAGGGACTATGGCTACACCTTC
CASRIPRALRDYGYTF
>TRBJ2-1|TRBV6-5|.|.
TGTGCCAGCAGCTGGACTGTTAGCTCCTACAATGAGCAGTTCTTC
CASSWTVSSYNEQFF
>TRBJ2-7|TRBV2|.|once
TGTGCCAGCAGTGAAGTAGTGGGGATAGGCTCCTACGAGCAGTACTTC
CASSEVVGIGSYEQYF
>TRBJ2-3|TRBV5-1|.|.
TGCGCCAGCAGGCGGGACTCCTTGTCCACAGATACGCAGTATTTT
CASRRDSLSTDTQYF
>TRBJ2-3|TRBV4-2|TRBD1|.
TGTGCCAGCAGCCAGGGAGGACAGGGGCGACTGTACCGTACGCAGTATTTT
CASSQGGQGRLYRTQYF
>TRBJ2-1|TRBV7-6|TRBD1|few
TGTGCCAGCAGCTTATCCGGCGGGACAGGGGCCTACAATGAGCAGTTCTTC
CASSLSGGTGAYNEQFF
>TRBJ2-7|TRBV18|TRBD1|.
TGTGCCAGCTCACCCCGACAGGGGGCGGGCGGGGAGCAGTACTTC
CASSPRQGAGGEQYF
>TRBJ2-2|TRBV29-1|.|few
TGCAGCGCCAGCCAGGGTTACACCGGGGAGCTGTTTTTT
CSASQGYTGELFF
>TRBJ2-7|TRBV4-2|TRBD2|.
TGTGCCAGCAGCCGAGGTTCTAGCGGGGAGAGCGAGCAGTACTTC
CASSRGSSGESEQYF
>TRBJ1-1|TRBV6-5|.|.
TGTGCCAGCAGAGACTTCACTGAAGCTTTCTTT
CASRDFTEAFF
>TRBJ2-1|TRBV4-2|TRBD2|.
TGTGCCAGCAGCCCTACTAGCGGGTCCTACAATGAGCAGTTCTTC
CASSPTSGSYNEQFF
>TRBJ1-5|TRBV5-4|.|.
TGCGCCAGCAGCCAAGGGGGAGACAATCAGCCCCAGCATTTT
CASSQGGDNQPQHF
>TRBJ2-2|TRBV5-1|.|.
TGCGCCAGCAGCTTAGAAGTTTCTAACACCGGGGAGCTGTTTTTT
CASSLEVSNTGELFF
>TRBJ1-2|TRBV2|TRBD1|.
TGTGCCAGCACTCGACAGGGGACTAACTATGGCTACACCTTC
CASTRQGTNYGYTF
>TRBJ1-2|TRBV6-5|.|once
TGTGCCAGCAGTTCGGACAGTGTACGAGGCTACACCTTC
CASSSDSVRGYTF
>TRBJ1-5|TRBV5-5|.|.
TGTGCCAGCAGTAGACAGTTTAGCAATCAGCCCCAGCATTTT
CASSRQFSNQPQHF
>TRBJ1-1|TRBV25-1|.|.
TGTGCCAGCAGTGAACGAACGGCGGGAGGGGCTTTCTTT
CASSERTAGGAFF